The next 16 T cell receptor beta chains were all read from a single sample in a study of tumor-infiltrating lymphocytes in oesophageal squamous cell carcinoma. MiXCR, applied by TCRdb to the PCR reads, yields one record per CDR3 protein. This table holds about 23,000 distinct CDR3 sequences, 35% to 45% found once. What was sequenced was esophageal tumor tissue. These receptors were taken from a male donor with esophageal squamous cell carcinoma.

This chain links TRBV12-3 or TRBV12-4 with TRBJ2-1; D is unclear. The DNA end lines up better with TRBJ2-7; the J call may be wrong. The CDR3 is 12 residues long. In DNA form, the CDR3 reads TGTGCCAGCAGTTTGGGGTACAATGAGCAGTACGTC. Translating gives CASSLGYNEQYV.

CDR3 amino acids: CASSLGLPGPEYEQYF. The DNA for the CDR3 is TGTGCCAGCAGCTTAGGGCTACCGGGACCCGAGTACGAGCAGTACTTC. The rearrangement uses TRBV7-8 and TRBJ2-1; D is tentatively TRBD1 or TRBD2 (5 bases each). Judging by the DNA end, TRBJ2-7 fits better; the J call may be wrong. CDR1 is SGHVS and CDR2 is FQNEAQ in the germline V gene. The CDR3 extends over 16 amino acids.

This clonotype was counted only a few times. The chain is built from TRBV28 and TRBJ1-3; TRBD1 is a possible D gene (6 bases). The CDR3 contains 13 residues. The germline CDR1 and CDR2 sequences are MDHEN and SYDVKM. Trimming pared 5 bases from V and 4 bases from J, leaving 9 bases between. The CDR3 loop reads CASSPGQGNTIYF. In nucleotides, the CDR3 is TGTGCCAGCAGTCCAGGACAGGGAAACACCATATATTTT.

This chain connects TRBV7-8 to TRBJ2-5; the D gene is possibly TRBD1 (6 bases). Germline CDR1 is SGHVS and CDR2 is FQNEAQ. The V and J ends lost 3 bases and 11 bases respectively, with 13 bases between them. This CDR3 has 12 amino acids. CDR3 DNA: TGTGCCAGCAGCTTGGACAGTCACAAGCAGTACTTC. The encoded protein is CASSLDSHKQYF.

The CDR3 loop is CASSWTSGRGYTQYF. The CDR3 DNA reads as TGTGCCAGCAGCTGGACTAGCGGGAGGGGTTATACGCAGTATTTT. This chain links TRBV7-3 with TRBJ2-3; 15 nucleotides match TRBD2. With V trimmed by 4 bases and J by 7 bases, 3 bases remained unmatched. The germline V gene encodes CDR1 SGHTA and CDR2 FQGTGA. The CDR3 is 15 amino acids.

About this clonotype itself: At one end, the junction sequence differs from germline, possibly due to a read error. The J gene is TRBJ2-3, the V gene TRBV12-3 or TRBV12-4, with TRBD2 identical over 9 bases. The J call may not be correct, given that the DNA end is closer to TRBJ2-7. This CDR3 region has 15 residues. The CDR3 sequence: CASSLGRGGSHEQYF. CDR3 sequence (DNA): TGTGCCAGCAGTTTGGGGCGGGGGGGCTCCCACGAGCAGTACTTC.

The gene calls are TRBV7-9 and TRBJ2-2; 9 bases line up with TRBD2. With V trimmed by 2 bases and J by 1 base, 5 bases remained unmatched. Germline CDR1 and CDR2: SEHNR and FQNEAQ (reference sequence). The CDR3 spans 17 residues. The CDR3 DNA follows: TGTGCCAGCAGCTTACCAGCGGGAGGCGGGAACACCGGGGAGCTGTTTTTT. Amino acids: CASSLPAGGGNTGELFF.

This clonotype was detected many times. The chain has TRBV5-1 and TRBJ1-4; TRBD1 is a possible D gene (5 bases). The germline V gene has CDR1 SGHRS and CDR2 YFSETQ. V gave up 0 bases and J gave up 4 bases, with 13 bases separating them. The CDR3 length is 16 residues. The CDR3 sequence: CASSLGIQAINEKLFF. CDR3 nucleotide sequence: TGCGCCAGCAGCTTGGGTATACAGGCCATTAATGAAAAACTGTTTTTT.

This clonotype was seen a single time. This CDR3 fails to terminate in the conserved phenylalanine or tryptophan, so it likely reflects a read error. Because the CDR3's place on the DNA is in doubt, the DNA is left out and the CDR3 is given as listed by TCRdb. This chain connects TRBV7-9 to TRBJ2-6; the D call in the table, TRBD1, was not verified against the DNA. Germline CDR1 reads SEHNR; CDR2 reads FQNEAQ (reference sequence). The CDR3 has 17 amino acids, counting both end residues. CDR3 residues: CASSIGAFAQTIQYFGA.

This clonotype was seen repeatedly, ten times or more. CDR3 sequence: CASTGGGRTDTQYF. CDR3 nucleotides: TGCGCCAGCACGGGGGGGGGTAGAACAGATACGCAGTATTTT. The chain links TRBV5-1 to TRBJ2-3; TRBD2 agrees at 8 bases. The germline CDR1 and CDR2 sequences are SGHRS and YFSETQ. The CDR3 length is 14 residues. The J segment lost 3 bases and the V segment lost 6 bases, leaving 6 bases of the junction unmatched.

This sequence joins TRBV7-3 and TRBJ2-5; D remains ambiguous. Near its end, the DNA agrees better with TRBJ2-1, so the J call may be wrong. Germline-derived CDR1 and CDR2 are SGHTA and FQGTGA. There are 14 residues in the CDR3. CDR3 DNA sequence: TGTGCCAGCAGCGTGGGTCCCCATGACAATGAGCAGTTCTTC. As protein: CASSVGPHDNEQFF.

Judged by abundance, this clonotype is medium-sized. The chain couples TRBV6-1 to TRBJ2-3, with D possibly matching TRBD2 (5 bases). Germline assignment: CDR1 MNHNS and CDR2 SASEGT. The CDR3 is made up of 15 amino acids. With 3 bases removed from V and 0 bases from J, the gap between germline ends came to 10 bases. CDR3 sequence reads: CASSDARTSTDTQYF. The CDR3 nucleotides read TGTGCCAGCAGTGACGCCCGGACTAGCACAGATACGCAGTATTTT.

The chain combines TRBV19 with TRBJ2-7; D possibly corresponds to TRBD2 (5 bases). The length of the CDR3 is 13 residues. Trimming stripped 3 bases from V and 13 bases from J, with 19 bases between. The germline V gene encodes CDR1 LNHDA and CDR2 SQIVND (reference sequence). The CDR3 DNA reads as TGTGCCAGTAGTATGTTGGGAGATTCACCCCTCTACTTC. This translates into CASSMLGDSPLYF. Complete variable domain (other parts from reference TRBV19 and TRBJ2-7): DGGITQSPKYLFRKEGQNVTLSCEQNLNHDAMYWYRQDPGQGLRLIYYSQIVNDFQKGDIAEGYSVSREKKESFPLTVTSAQKNPTAFYLCASSMLGDSPLYFGPGTRLTVT.

The rearrangement uses TRBV7-6 and TRBJ2-5; unclear D gene. Germline assignment: CDR1 SGHVS and CDR2 FNYEAQ. The CDR3 runs to 14 residues. The V and J ends lost 3 bases and 2 bases respectively, with 10 bases between them. Written as DNA, the CDR3 is TGTGCCAGCAGCTTGGATAGAAGACAAGAGACCCAGTACTTC. This codes for CASSLDRRQETQYF.

This clonotype was counted a few times. The rearrangement joins TRBV6-2 or TRBV6-3 to TRBJ2-1; 7 bases fit TRBD1. V lost 7 bases, J lost 1 base, and 13 bases stayed unmatched. The germline V gene encodes CDR1 MNHEY and CDR2 SVGEGT. CDR3 length equals 17 residues. CDR3 amino acids: CASKPDQGQRSYNEQFF. The DNA of the CDR3 is TGTGCCAGCAAGCCAGATCAGGGACAGCGTTCCTACAATGAGCAGTTCTTC.

Details on this clonotype: The conserved phenylalanine or tryptophan is not found at the CDR3 terminus, so this likely reflects a read error. The DNA is left out, because the CDR3 cannot be placed on it with certainty; the CDR3 is given as TCRdb lists it. The rearrangement links TRBV7-6 to TRBJ2-6; the table's D call TRBD1 went unverified against the DNA. CDR1 and CDR2 from the germline V gene are SGHVS and FNYEAQ. The CDR3 spans 14 residues, counting both ends. This chain's CDR3 is CASGRDSYGYTFGP.